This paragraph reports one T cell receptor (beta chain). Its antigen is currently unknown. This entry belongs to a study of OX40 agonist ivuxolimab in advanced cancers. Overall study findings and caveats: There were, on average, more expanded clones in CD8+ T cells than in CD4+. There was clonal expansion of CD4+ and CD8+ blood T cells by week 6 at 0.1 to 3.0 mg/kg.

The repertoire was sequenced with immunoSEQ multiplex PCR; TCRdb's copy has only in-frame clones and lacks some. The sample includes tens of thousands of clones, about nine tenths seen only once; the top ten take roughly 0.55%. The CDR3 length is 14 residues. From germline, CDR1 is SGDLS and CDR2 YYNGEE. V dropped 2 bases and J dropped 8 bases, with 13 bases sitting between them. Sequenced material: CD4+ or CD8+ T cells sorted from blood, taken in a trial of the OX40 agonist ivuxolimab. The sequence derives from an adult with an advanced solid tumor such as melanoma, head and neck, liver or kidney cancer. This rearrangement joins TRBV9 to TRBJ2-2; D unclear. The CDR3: CASSVSAYLGELFF. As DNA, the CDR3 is TGTGCCAGCAGCGTCTCGGCGTATTTGGGGGAGCTGTTTTTT. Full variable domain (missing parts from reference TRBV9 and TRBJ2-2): DSGVTQTPKHLITATGQRVTLRCSPRSGDLSVYWYQQSLDQGLQFLIQYYNGEERAKGNILERFSAQQFPDLHSELNLSSLELGDSALYFCASSVSAYLGELFFGEGSRLTVL.